The 30 T cell receptor beta chains given below trace back to one sample, sequenced in a study of HIV-infected patients and healthy controls (dated by TCRdb to the mid-2010s). Whole blood was used without cell fractionation, so the repertoire reflected all unsorted peripheral T cells. Library method: 5' RACE. Sequencing was performed on an Illumina MiSeq. SuperScript III was used to reverse transcribe 500 ng RNA with primers targeting the alpha and beta constant regions. Separate alpha and beta chain libraries were made by chain-specific third strand synthesis with multiplexing indices. TCRdb took the public reads, trimmed them with fastp at Q25, ran MiXCR for clone calling and kept in-frame beta chains. Rows are unified per CDR3 protein, each entry keeping the most common DNA and genes. This sample holds around 8,800 distinct CDR3 sequences; 7.3% were observed only once. The ten largest clones capture 35% to 40% of the sample.

Sequences were derived from blood, sampled before antiretroviral therapy. The source of these receptors is an adult with HIV infection.

This clonotype has at least ten counts. The chain recombines TRBV12-5 with TRBJ1-4; D may be TRBD1 (5 bases). The CDR3 contains 17 residues. Germline lookup yields CDR1 LGHNT and CDR2 FRNRAP. V lost 1 base to trimming and J lost 0 bases, with 12 bases between them. The CDR3 DNA is TGTGCTAGTGGTTTGGGGGCAGGGTCGGCAACTAATGAAAAACTGTTTTTT. Translated: CASGLGAGSATNEKLFF. The full variable domain, its missing parts supplied by reference TRBV12-5 and TRBJ1-4, is DARVTQTPRHKVTEMGQEVTMRCQPILGHNTVFWYRQTMMQGLELLAYFRNRAPLDDSGMPKDRFSAEMPDATLATLKIQPSEPRDSAVYFCASGLGAGSATNEKLFFGSGTQLSVL.

The table lists this clonotype with many counts. The chain carries TRBV6-6 and TRBJ1-6; 7 nucleotides match TRBD1. J lost 5 bases, V lost 7 bases, and 8 bases had no gene match. This CDR3 has 15 amino acids. Germline loops: CDR1 MNHNY, CDR2 SVGAGI (reference sequence). Written as DNA, the CDR3 is TGTGCCAGCACCCGAACGGGGACAGATAATTCACCCCTCCACTTT. As protein: CASTRTGTDNSPLHF.

Many counts were recorded for this clonotype. V and J are TRBV5-1 and TRBJ1-1; 9 bases are a match to TRBD1. Germline CDR1 reads SGHRS; CDR2 reads YFSETQ. Losses at the gene ends were 2 bases for V and 5 bases for J; bases not matched to a gene: 7. This CDR3 is built from 15 residues. CDR3 sequence reads: CASSLTGGAGTEAFF. As DNA, the CDR3 is TGCGCCAGCAGCTTAACAGGGGGCGCGGGGACTGAAGCTTTCTTT.

The chain has TRBV6-2 or TRBV6-3 and TRBJ2-1; 9 nucleotides agree with TRBD1. The CDR3 spans 14 residues. The germline gives CDR1 MNHEY, CDR2 SVGEGT. Trimming removed 4 bases from V and 7 bases from J; junction bases left unmatched: 5. The CDR3 sequence is CASSFQQGANEQFF. CDR3 nucleotide sequence: TGTGCCAGCAGTTTTCAACAGGGGGCGAATGAGCAGTTCTTC.

This clonotype was recorded at least ten times. This chain joins TRBV5-1 and TRBJ2-6, with 9 positions matching TRBD2. Losses at the gene ends were 3 bases for V and 0 bases for J; bases not matched to a gene: 7. Per germline, CDR1 SGHRS and CDR2 YFSETQ. The CDR3 sequence is 18 residues long. The CDR3 spells CASSSSGGQGSGANVLTF. DNA of the CDR3: TGCGCCAGCAGCTCAAGCGGGGGGCAAGGCTCTGGGGCCAACGTCCTGACTTTC.

This clonotype was detected ten times or more. A read error may account for a junction end that differs from germline. This CDR3 is CASTTAGGPPIYF. CDR3 bases: TGTGCCAGCACGACCGCAGGGGGTCCGCCTATCTACTTT. This chain joins TRBV12-3 or TRBV12-4 and TRBJ1-6; 7 nucleotides match TRBD1. The CDR3 is 13 residues long.

The sample holds many counts of this clonotype. The chain couples TRBV11-3 to TRBJ2-6; TRBD1 matches at 8 bases. CDR1 is SGHNT and CDR2 is YENEEA in the germline V gene. V lost 4 bases, J lost 6 bases, and 2 bases stayed unmatched. This CDR3 region has 14 residues. The CDR3 loop reads CASSSTGEANVLTF. The CDR3 DNA is TGTGCCAGCAGCTCGACAGGGGAGGCCAACGTCCTGACTTTC.

The sample holds many counts of this clonotype. This rearrangement joins TRBV10-3 to TRBJ2-7, with unresolved D. The CDR3 runs 11 residues. Germline values: CDR1 ENHRY, CDR2 SYGVKD. V lost 10 bases and J 3 bases, leaving 10 bases between the germline ends. This chain's CDR3 is CATKAGYEQYF. DNA of the CDR3: TGTGCCACCAAGGCCGGCTACGAGCAGTACTTC.

The V gene is TRBV7-2, the J gene TRBJ1-5; no clear D gene. In germline, CDR1 is SGHTA, CDR2 FQGNSA. This CDR3 has 15 amino acids. The V end lost 3 bases, the J end lost 0 bases, and 9 bases lay between the germline ends. The CDR3 is CASSLAVNSNQPQHF. In DNA form, the CDR3 reads TGTGCCAGCAGCTTGGCAGTAAATAGCAATCAGCCCCAGCATTTT.

This clonotype is classed as medium-sized. The J gene is TRBJ2-3, the V gene TRBV20-1, with TRBD2 matching over 8 bases. The CDR3 spans 14 residues. V was clipped by 7 bases and J by 6 bases; unmatched bases: 12. The germline CDR1 and CDR2 sequences are DFQATT and SNEGSKA (reference sequence). In nucleotides, the CDR3 is TGCAGTGACCGTCCAGGGACTAGGCCTGATACGCAGTATTTT. Translating gives CSDRPGTRPDTQYF.

This clonotype appeared many times. The genes are TRBV6-2 or TRBV6-3 and TRBJ1-5; 9 positions agree with TRBD1. The CDR3 runs 15 residues. With V trimmed by 7 bases and J by 0 bases, 4 bases remained unmatched. The germline gives CDR1 MNHEY, CDR2 SVGEGT. The CDR3 reads CASTWDRASNQPQHF. The DNA for the CDR3 is TGTGCCAGCACCTGGGACAGGGCTAGCAATCAGCCCCAGCATTTT.

This clonotype has a handful of counts. The V gene is TRBV5-1, the J gene TRBJ1-6; a possible D gene is TRBD1 (5 bases). Germline V gene data show CDR1 as SGHRS and CDR2 as YFSETQ. The CDR3 loop spans 14 amino acids. V was trimmed by 3 bases and J by 8 bases, leaving 12 bases between them. The CDR3 DNA follows: TGCGCCAGCAGCTCGGGACCGCAGGATTCACCCCTCCACTTT. Its translation: CASSSGPQDSPLHF.

Many counts were recorded for this clonotype. The chain employs TRBV7-8 and TRBJ2-1, with TRBD2 identical over 10 bases. The CDR3 is 15 amino acids. Germline trimming cut 4 bases from V and 4 bases from J; bases unmatched to any gene: 4. Germline-derived CDR1 and CDR2 are SGHVS and FQNEAQ. The CDR3 DNA reads TGTGCCAGCAGCTCAGCGGGGGGGATATACAATGAGCAGTTCTTC. Protein: CASSSAGGIYNEQFF.

This clonotype was picked up many times. The chain is built from TRBV12-3 or TRBV12-4 and TRBJ2-1, with no clear D. The ends were cut back, 6 bases at V and 6 bases at J, with 9 bases in the middle. The CDR3 is made up of 12 amino acids. CDR3: CASSEPSNEQFF. Written as DNA, the CDR3 is TGTGCCAGCAGCGAACCGAGCAATGAGCAGTTCTTC.

This clonotype was observed many times. The chain is built from TRBV7-2 and TRBJ2-3, with TRBD2 matching 9 bases. The CDR3 has 16 amino acids. Germline loops: CDR1 SGHTA, CDR2 FQGNSA. Unmatched junction bases numbered 15, after V lost 10 bases and J lost 4 bases. The CDR3 nucleotides read TGTGCCACCGAAAACTTTAGCGGGGGAGCAGCAGATACGCAGTATTTT. Protein product: CATENFSGGAADTQYF.

The chain uses TRBV6-1 and TRBJ2-3; TRBD1 is a possible D gene (8 bases). Trimming left V 8 bases short and J 7 bases short, with 22 bases between. The germline V gene encodes CDR1 MNHNS and CDR2 SASEGT. This CDR3 has 15 amino acids. CDR3 residues: CASSPKTGEGNTQYF. CDR3 bases: TGTGCCAGCTCCCCCAAGACAGGGGAGGGGAATACGCAGTATTTT.

The rearrangement links TRBV7-8 to TRBJ2-7, with 7 bases matching TRBD1. CDR1 is SGHVS and CDR2 is FQNEAQ in the germline V gene. This CDR3 contains 16 residues. J lost 7 bases, V lost 3 bases, and 15 bases had no gene match. Here the CDR3 DNA reads TGTGCCAGCAGCTTGGCTAGCATGAAGGGGGCTTCGGAGCAGTACTTC. It codes for CASSLASMKGASEQYF.

About this clonotype itself: A much larger clone lies a single base off, so this may be a read error. This CDR3 fails to terminate in the conserved phenylalanine or tryptophan, so it likely reflects a read error. The chain uses TRBV7-9 and TRBJ2-5; D is ambiguous. V lost 3 bases and J 3 bases, leaving 8 bases between the germline ends. This CDR3 is 13 amino acids long. Germline lookup yields CDR1 SEHNR and CDR2 FQNEAQ (reference sequence). For the CDR3, the DNA is TGTGCCAGCAGCTTCCGGGTCGAAGAGACCCAGTACCTC. Protein: CASSFRVEETQYL.

This clonotype was detected only a few times. V usage is TRBV7-3 and J usage is TRBJ2-6, with D possibly being TRBD2 (6 bases). Trimming stripped 6 bases from V and 0 bases from J, with 15 bases between. The CDR3 sequence is 17 residues long. The germline V gene encodes CDR1 SGHTA and CDR2 FQGTGA. CDR3 DNA: TGTGCCAGCAGTTCGTGGGGGGTTGCCTCTGGGGCCAACGTCCTGACTTTC. It translates to CASSSWGVASGANVLTF.

This clonotype was counted ten times or more. V usage is TRBV5-1 and J usage is TRBJ1-5; weak D call: TRBD1 (6 bases). Germline CDR1 and CDR2: SGHRS and YFSETQ. V was pared by 4 bases and J by 2 bases, with 13 bases between. CDR3 length: 15 residues. CDR3 sequence (DNA): TGCGCCAGCAGCCTTTCAGGGGCCGGCAATCAGCCCCAGCATTTT. Its protein is CASSLSGAGNQPQHF. Using reference TRBV5-1 and TRBJ1-5 for the parts outside the CDR3, the full variable domain is KAGVTQTPRYLIKTRGQQVTLSCSPISGHRSVSWYQQTPGQGLQFLFEYFSETQRNKGNFPGRFSGRQFSNSRSEMNVSTLELGDSALYLCASSLSGAGNQPQHFGDGTRLSIL.

This clonotype occurred many times. This chain links TRBV6-1 with TRBJ2-7; D ambiguous. V was cut by 2 bases and J by 0 bases, with 17 bases left in between. The CDR3 consists of 17 residues. CDR1 and CDR2 (germline): MNHNS, SASEGT. The CDR3 here is CASSEPGQYQSSYEQYF. In nucleotides, the CDR3 is TGTGCCAGCAGTGAACCCGGGCAGTACCAGAGCTCCTACGAGCAGTACTTC.

In its sample, this clonotype was seen many times. The rearrangement joins TRBV4-3 to TRBJ1-2; TRBD1 agrees at 10 bases. The V and J ends lost 2 bases and 5 bases, in that order; junction bases with no gene match: 5. Germline values: CDR1 LGHNA, CDR2 YSLEER. CDR3 length equals 15 residues. CDR3 DNA: TGCGCCAGCAGCCAAATGACAGGGGGCGGATATGGCTACACCTTC. Translating gives CASSQMTGGGYGYTF.

In its sample, this clonotype was seen many times. The rearrangement uses TRBV6-5 and TRBJ2-3, with D maybe TRBD1 (5 bases). Trimming pared 5 bases from V and 4 bases from J, leaving 13 bases between. Germline values: CDR1 MNHEY, CDR2 SVGAGI. There are 14 residues in the CDR3. CDR3 loop: CASSNLWGSDTQYF. DNA of the CDR3: TGTGCCAGCAGTAACCTATGGGGCTCAGATACGCAGTATTTT.

This clonotype was counted many times. An end of the junction differs from the germline gene, which may be a read error. The chain has TRBV7-2 and TRBJ2-2, with D possibly matching TRBD1 (6 bases). Germline CDR1 reads SGHTA; CDR2 reads FQGNSA. CDR3 length: 15 amino acids. CDR3 region: CASTLIQGKTGELFF. CDR3 DNA sequence: TGTGCCAGCACCTTAATCCAGGGGAAAACCGGGGAGCTGTTTTTT.

This chain joins TRBV29-1 and TRBJ2-3, with D hard to call. V lost 1 base and J lost 3, with 11 bases in between. This CDR3 is built from 14 residues. The V gene's germline CDR1 is SQVTM and CDR2 ANQGSEA. CDR3 residues: CSVEGTERTDTQYF. The CDR3 nucleotides are TGCAGCGTTGAAGGGACCGAAAGGACAGATACGCAGTATTTT.

This clonotype was seen ten or more times. This chain links TRBV7-9 with TRBJ1-6; D uncertain. Germline V gene lookup returns CDR1 SEHNR and CDR2 FQNEAQ (reference sequence). V shed 5 bases and J shed 6 bases, with 14 bases lying between them. CDR3 length: 15 residues. CDR3 in amino acids: CASSLDGLGNSPLHF. CDR3 nucleotide sequence: TGTGCCAGCAGCCTAGACGGGCTTGGTAATTCACCCCTCCACTTT.

This chain uses TRBV7-3 with TRBJ2-3; TRBD2 aligns across 7 bases. The CDR3 consists of 15 residues. V dropped 5 bases and J dropped 1; count of bases not matched to a gene: 6. The V gene's germline CDR1 is SGHTA and CDR2 FQGTGA. CDR3 DNA: TGTGCCAGCAGCCCAGGACTAGGTGGCACAGATACGCAGTATTTT. This sequence encodes CASSPGLGGTDTQYF.

This clonotype ranks as medium-sized. The gene calls are TRBV7-9 and TRBJ1-4; TRBD1 is a possible D gene (6 bases). Between the trimmed V and J ends, which lost 5 bases and 0 bases, there was a span of 10 bases. CDR3 length equals 15 residues. Germline values: CDR1 SEHNR, CDR2 FQNEAQ (reference sequence). The DNA of the CDR3 is TGTGCCAGCAGCCTACAGGGCCCAACTAATGAAAAACTGTTTTTT. Encoded protein: CASSLQGPTNEKLFF.

This clonotype was observed many times. The chain recombines TRBV7-3 with TRBJ2-6; D remains ambiguous. This CDR3 comprises 13 residues. V lost 6 bases and J lost 0, with 3 bases in between. Germline V gives CDR1 SGHTA, CDR2 FQGTGA. This chain's CDR3 is CASRSSGANVLTF. The CDR3 DNA reads as TGTGCCAGCAGGTCCTCTGGGGCCAACGTCCTGACTTTC.

CDR3 in amino acids: CASSVTGRDYGYTF. CDR3 sequence (DNA): TGTGCCAGCAGTGTCACGGGAAGGGACTATGGCTACACCTTC. This chain connects TRBV2 to TRBJ1-2; D is undetermined. Germline values: CDR1 SNHLY, CDR2 FYNNEI. The germline V and J ends were trimmed by 4 bases and 3 bases, with 12 bases remaining between them. The CDR3 has 14 amino acids. Variable domain in full (rest from reference TRBV2 and TRBJ1-2): EPEVTQTPSHQVTQMGQEVILRCVPISNHLYFYWYRQILGQKVEFLVSFYNNEISEKSEIFDDQFSVERPDGSNFTLKIRSTKLEDSAMYFCASSVTGRDYGYTFGSGTRLTVV.